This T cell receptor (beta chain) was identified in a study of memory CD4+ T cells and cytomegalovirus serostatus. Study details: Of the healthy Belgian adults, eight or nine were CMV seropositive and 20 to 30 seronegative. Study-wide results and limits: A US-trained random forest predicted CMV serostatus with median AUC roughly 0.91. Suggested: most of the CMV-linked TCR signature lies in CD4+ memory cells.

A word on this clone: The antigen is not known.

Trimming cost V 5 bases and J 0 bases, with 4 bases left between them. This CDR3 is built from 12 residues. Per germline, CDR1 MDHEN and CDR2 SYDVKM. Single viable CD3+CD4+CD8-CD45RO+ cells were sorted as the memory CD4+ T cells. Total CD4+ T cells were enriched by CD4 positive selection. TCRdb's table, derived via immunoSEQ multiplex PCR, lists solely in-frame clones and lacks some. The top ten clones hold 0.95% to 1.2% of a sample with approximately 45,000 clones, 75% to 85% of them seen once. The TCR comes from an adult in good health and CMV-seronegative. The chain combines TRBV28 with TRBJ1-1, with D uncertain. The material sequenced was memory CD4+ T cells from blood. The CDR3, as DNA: TGTGCCAGCAGTCCCTTGAACACTGAAGCTTTCTTT. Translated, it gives CASSPLNTEAFF.